The rows below give T cell receptor beta chains drawn from one sample of a study of blood T cell repertoires in COVID-19. Assay used: immunoSEQ multiplex PCR; TCRdb lists only in-frame clones, some missing. The repertoire holds 200,000 to 250,000 clones, with under 85% as singletons. Specimen: PBMCs or T cells enriched from blood (not recorded which). The receptor set was obtained from a man in his fifties or sixties who had recovered from COVID-19. Both conserved end residues are part of each CDR3. A D gene is named only where the DNA matches it firmly. Clone size is shown for a subset of rows, as once, few, many or a class of expanded clone.

>TRBJ2-7|TRBV29-1|-|-
CSVDAGKGYEQYF
TGCAGCGTTGATGCGGGTAAAGGCTACGAGCAGTACTTC
>TRBJ1-1|TRBV6-4|-|-
CASSLTAGAGAFF
TGTGCCAGCAGTTTAACGGCGGGGGCGGGGGCTTTCTTT
>TRBJ1-2|TRBV14|-|-
CASSPTPNYGYTF
TGTGCCAGCAGCCCGACACCTAACTATGGCTACACCTTC
>TRBJ1-2|TRBV6-2/TRBV6-3|once|-
CASSYSGSNYGYTF
TGTGCCAGCAGTTACTCAGGGAGTAACTATGGCTACACCTTC
>TRBJ1-6|TRBV19|-|-
CASSTSTGTDSPLHF
TGTGCCAGTAGTACTTCAACAGGTACGGATTCACCCCTCCACTTT
>TRBJ2-3|TRBV29-1|-|-
CSGTGVDTDTQYF
TGCAGCGGCACGGGGGTGGACACAGATACGCAGTATTTT
>TRBJ1-6|TRBV7-9|-|-
CASSLRPADSPLHF
TGTGCCAGCAGCTTGAGACCCGCGGATTCACCCCTCCACTTT
>TRBJ2-7|TRBV6-5|-|TRBD1
CASSYGDSGGFAYF
TGTGCCAGCAGTTACGGGGACAGCGGAGGTTTCGCGTACTTC
>TRBJ1-2|TRBV6-1|once|-
CASSEAGSSYGYTF
TGTGCCAGCAGTGAAGCGGGCAGTTCCTATGGCTACACCTTC
>TRBJ1-1|TRBV27|once|-
CASSLRSGNTEAFF
TGTGCCAGCAGTTTGCGATCCGGGAACACTGAAGCTTTCTTT
>TRBJ2-1|TRBV9|-|-
CASSVDQWSSYNEQFF
TGTGCCAGCAGCGTAGACCAGTGGAGCTCCTACAATGAGCAGTTCTTC
>TRBJ1-2|TRBV5-1|-|TRBD1
CASGQGQNYGYTF
TGCGCCAGCGGGCAGGGACAGAACTATGGCTACACCTTC
>TRBJ1-1|TRBV30|once|-
CAWRKPGQNTEAFF
TGTGCCTGGAGGAAGCCAGGGCAGAACACTGAAGCTTTCTTT
>TRBJ2-2|TRBV4-3|-|TRBD2
CASSQALAGGRTGELFF
TGCGCCAGCAGCCAAGCACTAGCGGGGGGTCGAACCGGGGAGCTGTTTTTT
>TRBJ2-7|TRBV30|-|-
CAWIPGSYEQYF
TGTGCCTGGATTCCAGGCTCCTACGAGCAGTACTTC
>TRBJ1-1|TRBV5-1|once|-
CASSFGAENTEAFF
TGCGCCAGCAGCTTTGGGGCGGAGAACACTGAAGCTTTCTTT
>TRBJ2-2|TRBV11-2|-|TRBD2
CASSLLAGGRGAGELFF
TGTGCCAGCAGCTTACTAGCGGGGGGGCGGGGTGCCGGGGAGCTGTTTTTT
>TRBJ1-3|TRBV5-1|-|-
CASSSGAAGNTIYF
TGCGCCAGCAGCTCAGGGGCGGCTGGAAACACCATATATTTT
>TRBJ1-1|TRBV5-1|-|TRBD1
CASSLGLTGDTEAFF
TGCGCCAGCAGCTTGGGTTTGACAGGGGACACTGAAGCTTTCTTT
>TRBJ1-3|TRBV5-6|-|-
CASSYPTGSGNTIYF
TGTGCCAGCAGCTATCCTACAGGGTCTGGAAACACCATATATTTT
>TRBJ1-1|TRBV2|once|TRBD1
CASRAQGATEAFF
TGTGCCAGCAGGGCGCAGGGGGCAACTGAAGCTTTCTTT
>TRBJ2-5|TRBV4-2|-|TRBD2
CASSLRLAGGEETQYF
TGTGCCAGCAGCCTAAGACTAGCGGGGGGAGAAGAGACCCAGTACTTC
>TRBJ2-1|TRBV5-1|-|-
CASSLSIGGTYNEQFF
TGCGCCAGCAGCTTGTCTATAGGGGGAACCTACAATGAGCAGTTCTTC
>TRBJ2-7|TRBV27|-|-
CASSFPGREQYF
TGTGCCAGCAGTTTCCCAGGGCGTGAGCAGTACTTC
>TRBJ2-1|TRBV7-9|-|TRBD2
CASRRTSGGAAEQFF
TGTGCCAGCAGAAGGACTAGCGGGGGGGCCGCTGAGCAGTTCTTC
>TRBJ1-2|TRBV18|-|-
CASSPSRDYYGYTF
TGTGCCAGCTCACCCTCCAGGGATTACTATGGCTACACCTTC
>TRBJ2-5|TRBV30|-|TRBD1
CAWRTGGTETQYF
TGTGCCTGGAGAACAGGGGGCACTGAGACCCAGTACTTC
>TRBJ1-2|TRBV6-5|-|TRBD1
CASSKDRDNYGYTF
TGTGCCAGCAGTAAGGACAGGGACAACTATGGCTACACCTTC
>TRBJ1-2|TRBV19|-|TRBD1
CASSTTGTGYGYTF
TGTGCCAGTAGTACCACCGGGACAGGATATGGCTACACCTTC
>TRBJ1-1|TRBV6-5|few|TRBD1
CASSFSGTGTNTEAFF
TGTGCCAGCAGTTTCTCCGGGACAGGGACGAACACTGAAGCTTTCTTT
>TRBJ2-7|TRBV20-1|-|-
CSASGDGGYEQYF
TGCAGTGCTAGTGGAGACGGAGGTTACGAGCAGTACTTC
>TRBJ1-1|TRBV7-9|-|TRBD1
CASSLEGQGTTEAFF
TGTGCCAGCAGCTTAGAGGGACAGGGTACCACTGAAGCTTTCTTT
>TRBJ1-2|TRBV5-6|-|-
CASSLAGSYGYTF
TGTGCCAGCAGCTTGGCCGGGAGTTATGGCTACACCTTC
>TRBJ1-1|TRBV19|-|-
CASSIARGGTEAFF
TGTGCCAGTAGTATAGCGCGGGGAGGAACTGAAGCTTTCTTT
>TRBJ1-2|TRBV3-1/TRBV3-2|many|TRBD1
CASSQGDRGEKGYTF
TGTGCCAGCAGCCAAGGTGACAGGGGCGAGAAGGGCTACACCTTC
>TRBJ2-2|TRBV24-1|-|-
CATSAAGFTGELFF
TGTGCCACCAGTGCGGCAGGGTTTACCGGGGAGCTGTTTTTT
>TRBJ2-1|TRBV7-2|once|TRBD1
CASSLGQGIYNEQFF
TGTGCCAGCAGCTTGGGACAGGGGATCTACAATGAGCAGTTCTTC
>TRBJ1-2|TRBV12-3/TRBV12-4|-|TRBD1
CASTRDSIDGYTF
TGTGCCAGCACCCGGGACAGTATCGATGGCTACACCTTC
>TRBJ1-5|TRBV6-6|-|TRBD1
CASSYLLDRGNQPQHF
TGTGCCAGCAGTTACCTGTTGGACAGGGGGAATCAGCCCCAGCATTTT
>TRBJ1-2|TRBV5-4|-|-
CASSKDSTDNYGYTF
TGTGCCAGCAGCAAGGACAGCACCGATAACTATGGCTACACCTTC
>TRBJ2-7|TRBV3-1/TRBV3-2|-|-
CASSQMSGAAYEQYF
TGTGCCAGCAGCCAGATGTCAGGGGCTGCATACGAGCAGTACTTC
>TRBJ2-1|TRBV24-1|-|TRBD2
CATSDLLSGGSGEQFF
TGTGCCACCAGTGATTTGCTTAGCGGGGGGTCGGGTGAGCAGTTCTTC
>TRBJ1-1|TRBV28|-|-
CASSSSMGRATEAFF
TGTGCCAGCAGTTCTTCTATGGGCAGGGCCACTGAAGCTTTCTTT
>TRBJ1-2|TRBV9|-|TRBD1
CASSPGTGGGHGYTF
TGTGCCAGCAGCCCCGGGACAGGGGGCGGCCATGGCTACACCTTC